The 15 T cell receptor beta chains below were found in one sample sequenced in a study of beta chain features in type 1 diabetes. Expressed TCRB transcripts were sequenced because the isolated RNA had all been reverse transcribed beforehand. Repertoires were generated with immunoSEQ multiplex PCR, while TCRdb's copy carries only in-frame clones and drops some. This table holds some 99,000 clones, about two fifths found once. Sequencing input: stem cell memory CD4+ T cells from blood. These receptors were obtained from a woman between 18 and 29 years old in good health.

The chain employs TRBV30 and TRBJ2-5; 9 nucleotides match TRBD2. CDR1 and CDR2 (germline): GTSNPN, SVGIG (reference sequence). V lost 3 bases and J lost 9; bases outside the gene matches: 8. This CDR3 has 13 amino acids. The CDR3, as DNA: TGTGCCTGGAGCCGCGGGGGGGCAAAGGCCCAGTACTTC. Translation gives CAWSRGGAKAQYF.

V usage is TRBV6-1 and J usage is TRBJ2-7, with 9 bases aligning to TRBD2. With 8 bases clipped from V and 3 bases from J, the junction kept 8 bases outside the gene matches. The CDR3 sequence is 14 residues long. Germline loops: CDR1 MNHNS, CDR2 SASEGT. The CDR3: CASRRGGEGYEQYF. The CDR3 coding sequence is TGTGCCAGCCGGCGGGGGGGAGAGGGCTACGAGCAGTACTTC.

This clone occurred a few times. The CDR3 DNA is TGCGCCAGCAGCTTGACTTCCGGGAGTTGGGTGCAGTACTTC. This translates into CASSLTSGSWVQYF. The chain carries TRBV5-1 and TRBJ2-7, with D tentatively TRBD2 (6 bases). The CDR3 runs to 14 residues. CDR1 and CDR2 from the germline V gene are SGHRS and YFSETQ. V lost 1 base to trimming and J lost 9 bases, with 17 bases between them.

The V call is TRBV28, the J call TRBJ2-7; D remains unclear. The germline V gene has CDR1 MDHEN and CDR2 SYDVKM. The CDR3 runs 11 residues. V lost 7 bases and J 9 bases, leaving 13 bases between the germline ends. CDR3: CASNTRGGQYF. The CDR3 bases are TGTGCCAGCAATACCCGCGGCGGGCAGTACTTC.

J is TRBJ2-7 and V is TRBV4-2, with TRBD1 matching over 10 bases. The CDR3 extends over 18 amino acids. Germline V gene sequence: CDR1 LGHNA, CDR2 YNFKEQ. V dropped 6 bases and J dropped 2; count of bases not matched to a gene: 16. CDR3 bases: TGTGCCAGCAGTTTACTACCGCGGGACAGGGGAAAACCCTACGAGCAGTACTTC. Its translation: CASSLLPRDRGKPYEQYF.

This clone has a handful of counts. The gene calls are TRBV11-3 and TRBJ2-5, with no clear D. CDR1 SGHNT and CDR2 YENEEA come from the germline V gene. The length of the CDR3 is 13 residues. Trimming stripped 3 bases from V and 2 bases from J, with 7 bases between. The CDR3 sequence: CASSFERQETQYF. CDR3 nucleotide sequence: TGTGCCAGCAGCTTCGAGAGGCAAGAGACCCAGTACTTC.

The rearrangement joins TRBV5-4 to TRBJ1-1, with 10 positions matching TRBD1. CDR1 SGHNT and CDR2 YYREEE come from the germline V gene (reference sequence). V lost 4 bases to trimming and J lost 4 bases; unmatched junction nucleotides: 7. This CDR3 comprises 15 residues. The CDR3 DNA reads TGTGCCAGCAGCCCGGGGACAGGGGTGGGCACTGAAGCTTTCTTT. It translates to CASSPGTGVGTEAFF.

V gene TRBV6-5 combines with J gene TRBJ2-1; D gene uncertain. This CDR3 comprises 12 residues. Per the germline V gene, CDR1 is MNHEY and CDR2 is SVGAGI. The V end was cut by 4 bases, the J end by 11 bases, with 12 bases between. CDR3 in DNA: TGTGCCAGCAGTTTTGCCGGGTTTAAGCAGTTCTTC. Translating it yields CASSFAGFKQFF.

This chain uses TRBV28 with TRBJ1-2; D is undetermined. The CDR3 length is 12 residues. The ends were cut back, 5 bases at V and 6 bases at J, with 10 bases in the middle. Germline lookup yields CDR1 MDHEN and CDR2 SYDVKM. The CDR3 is CASSREFHGYTF. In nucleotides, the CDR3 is TGTGCCAGCAGTAGGGAGTTTCATGGCTACACCTTC.

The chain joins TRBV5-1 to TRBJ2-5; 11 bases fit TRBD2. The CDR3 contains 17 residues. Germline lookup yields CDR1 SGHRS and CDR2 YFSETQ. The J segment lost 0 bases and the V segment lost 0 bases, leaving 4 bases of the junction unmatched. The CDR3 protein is CASSLGLAGKYQETQYF. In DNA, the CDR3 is TGCGCCAGCAGCTTGGGACTAGCGGGGAAGTACCAAGAGACCCAGTACTTC.

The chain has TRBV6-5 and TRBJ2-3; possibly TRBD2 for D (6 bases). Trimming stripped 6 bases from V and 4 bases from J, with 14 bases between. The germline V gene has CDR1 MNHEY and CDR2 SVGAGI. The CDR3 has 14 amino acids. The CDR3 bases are TGTGCCAGCAGCACCGGGAGAGCATCAGATACGCAGTATTTT. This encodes CASSTGRASDTQYF.

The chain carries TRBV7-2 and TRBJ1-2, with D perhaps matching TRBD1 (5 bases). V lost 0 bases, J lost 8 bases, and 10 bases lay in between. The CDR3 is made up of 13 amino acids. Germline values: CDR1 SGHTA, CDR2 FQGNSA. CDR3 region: CASSLAGVGGYTF. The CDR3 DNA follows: TGTGCCAGCAGCTTAGCAGGGGTGGGCGGCTACACCTTC.

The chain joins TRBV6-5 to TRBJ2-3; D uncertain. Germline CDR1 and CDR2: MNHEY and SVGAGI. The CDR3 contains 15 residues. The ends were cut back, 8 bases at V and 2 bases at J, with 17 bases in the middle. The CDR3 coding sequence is TGTGCCAGCGCCCTTAGCAACCCGATCACAGATACGCAGTATTTT. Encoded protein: CASALSNPITDTQYF.

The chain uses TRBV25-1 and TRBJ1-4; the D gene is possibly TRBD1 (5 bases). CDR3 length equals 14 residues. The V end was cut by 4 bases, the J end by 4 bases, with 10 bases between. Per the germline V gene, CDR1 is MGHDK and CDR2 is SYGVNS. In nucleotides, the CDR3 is TGTGCCAGCAGTGGGGGCAGGCTTAATGAAAAACTGTTTTTT. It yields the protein CASSGGRLNEKLFF.

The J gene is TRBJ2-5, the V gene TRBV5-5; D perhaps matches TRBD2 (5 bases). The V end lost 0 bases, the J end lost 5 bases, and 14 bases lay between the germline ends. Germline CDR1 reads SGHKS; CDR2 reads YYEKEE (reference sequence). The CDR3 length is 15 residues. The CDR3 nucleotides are TGTGCCAGCAGCTTGGATGTGCGGAGGTGGGAGACCCAGTACTTC. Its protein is CASSLDVRRWETQYF.